The entry that follows covers one TCR beta chain sequence. This sample was taken from a study of shared clonotypes between healthy human individuals. Donors were healthy HIV-negative adults without recent acute infections or vaccinations. The V gene lost 10 bases and the J gene lost 9 bases, with 19 bases spanning the gap. The germline gives CDR1 LNHDA, CDR2 SQIVND (reference sequence). CDR3 size: 13 residues. Assay: immunoSEQ multiplex PCR; the TCRdb copy retains only in-frame clones and omits some. The sample lists about 520,000 clones; about 96% were seen once. The sequence was collected from a woman aged 30 to 39 in good health. What was sequenced was naive CD4+ T cells sorted from blood. The subset: CD45RA+ positively selected. The chain has TRBV19 and TRBJ2-1; perhaps D is TRBD1 or TRBD2 (6 bases each). CDR3 sequence reads: CATLHAGTREQFF. The CDR3 DNA follows: TGTGCCACCTTACACGCGGGGACACGTGAGCAGTTCTTC.